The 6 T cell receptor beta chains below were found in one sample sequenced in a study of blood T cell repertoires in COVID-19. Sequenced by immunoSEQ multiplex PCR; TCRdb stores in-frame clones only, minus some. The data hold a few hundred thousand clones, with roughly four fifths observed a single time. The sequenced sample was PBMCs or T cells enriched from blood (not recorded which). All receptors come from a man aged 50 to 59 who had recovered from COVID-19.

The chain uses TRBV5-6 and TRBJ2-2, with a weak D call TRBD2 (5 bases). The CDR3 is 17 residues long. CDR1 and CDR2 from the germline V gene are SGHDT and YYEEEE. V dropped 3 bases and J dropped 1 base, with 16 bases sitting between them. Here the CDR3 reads CASSYFVGKENTGELFF. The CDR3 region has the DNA TGTGCCAGCAGCTACTTTGTCGGGAAGGAGAACACCGGGGAGCTGTTTTTT.

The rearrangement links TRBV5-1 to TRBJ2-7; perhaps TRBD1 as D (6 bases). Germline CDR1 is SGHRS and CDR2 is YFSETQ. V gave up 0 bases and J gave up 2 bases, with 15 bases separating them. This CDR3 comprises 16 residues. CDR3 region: CASSLGAGDPPYEQYF. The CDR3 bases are TGCGCCAGCAGCTTGGGGGCAGGGGACCCACCCTACGAGCAGTACTTC.

The CDR3 region is CASSRALAGRNTIYF. The CDR3 coding sequence is TGTGCCAGCAGCCGAGCTCTCGCAGGGCGAAACACCATATATTTT. This rearrangement joins TRBV14 to TRBJ1-3; D might be TRBD1 (5 bases). In germline, CDR1 is SGHDN, CDR2 FVKESK. V was pared by 4 bases and J by 5 bases, with 15 bases between. This CDR3 is 15 amino acids long.

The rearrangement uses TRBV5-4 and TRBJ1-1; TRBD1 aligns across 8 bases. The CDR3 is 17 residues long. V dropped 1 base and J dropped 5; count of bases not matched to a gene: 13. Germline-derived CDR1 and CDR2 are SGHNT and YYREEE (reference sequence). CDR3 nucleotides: TGTGCCAGCAGCTTGCCCTCAGGGGGCCAACGGAGGACTGAAGCTTTCTTT. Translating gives CASSLPSGGQRRTEAFF. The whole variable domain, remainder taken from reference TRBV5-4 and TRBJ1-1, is ETGVTQSPTHLIKTRGQQVTLRCSSQSGHNTVSWYQQALGQGPQFIFQYYREEENGRGNFPPRFSGLQFPNYSSELNVNALELDDSALYLCASSLPSGGQRRTEAFFGQGTRLTVV.

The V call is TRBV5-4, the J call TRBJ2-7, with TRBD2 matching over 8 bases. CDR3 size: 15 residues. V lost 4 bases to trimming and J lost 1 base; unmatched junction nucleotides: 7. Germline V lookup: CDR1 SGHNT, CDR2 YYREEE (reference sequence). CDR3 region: CASSKGLAESYEQYF. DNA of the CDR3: TGTGCCAGCAGCAAAGGACTAGCCGAGTCCTACGAGCAGTACTTC.

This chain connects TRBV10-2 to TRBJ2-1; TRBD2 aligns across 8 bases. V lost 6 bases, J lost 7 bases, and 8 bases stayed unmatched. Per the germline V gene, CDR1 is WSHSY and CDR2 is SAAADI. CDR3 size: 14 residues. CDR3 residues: CASSNGRARNEQFF. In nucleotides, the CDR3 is TGCGCCAGCAGCAACGGGAGGGCCCGGAATGAGCAGTTCTTC.